In this sample, the clone carrying this T cell receptor (beta chain) turned up a few times. The antigen is unknown. They ran version v3.0 of the immunoSEQ assay at survey level. Some clones are missing from TCRdb's copy, which holds only in-frame ones; the method was immunoSEQ multiplex PCR. The table lists approximately 19,000 clones, roughly 89% of them singletons. Sampling of each donor yielded at least one pre-ART PBMC sample and at least two post-ART PBMC samples. This sample was taken from a study of long-term antiretroviral therapy in people with HIV. Study conclusions and caveats: Blood sampling spanned 2004 to 2017, possibly under older ART regimens. HIV repertoire CDR3 lengths ranged less widely than those of controls. After ART, diversity increased yet remained lower than transplant donor controls.

Trimming took 5 bases from V and 6 from J, leaving 11 bases between them. The CDR3 consists of 12 residues. CDR1 is MNHEY and CDR2 is SMNVEV in the germline V gene (reference sequence). This receptor was obtained from a man aged 18 to 29 with HIV. Sample: unsorted PBMCs, taken 2.1 years after starting antiretroviral therapy. This sequence joins TRBV27 and TRBJ2-7, with a tentative D call TRBD1 (6 bases). CDR3 loop: CASSITGTEQYF. CDR3 DNA: TGTGCCAGCAGTATCACAGGGACCGAGCAGTACTTC.